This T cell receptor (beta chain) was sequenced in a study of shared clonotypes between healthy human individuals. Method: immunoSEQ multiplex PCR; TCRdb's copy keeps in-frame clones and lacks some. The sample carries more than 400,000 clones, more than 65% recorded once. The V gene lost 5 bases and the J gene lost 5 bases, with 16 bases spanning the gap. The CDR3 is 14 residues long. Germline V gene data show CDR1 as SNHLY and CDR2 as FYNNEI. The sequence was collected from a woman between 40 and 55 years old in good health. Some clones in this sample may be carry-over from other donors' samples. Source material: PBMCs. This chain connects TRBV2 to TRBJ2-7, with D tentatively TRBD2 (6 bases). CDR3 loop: CASSTNSGVDEQYF. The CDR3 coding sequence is TGTGCCAGCAGTACCAATTCGGGGGTGGACGAGCAGTACTTC.